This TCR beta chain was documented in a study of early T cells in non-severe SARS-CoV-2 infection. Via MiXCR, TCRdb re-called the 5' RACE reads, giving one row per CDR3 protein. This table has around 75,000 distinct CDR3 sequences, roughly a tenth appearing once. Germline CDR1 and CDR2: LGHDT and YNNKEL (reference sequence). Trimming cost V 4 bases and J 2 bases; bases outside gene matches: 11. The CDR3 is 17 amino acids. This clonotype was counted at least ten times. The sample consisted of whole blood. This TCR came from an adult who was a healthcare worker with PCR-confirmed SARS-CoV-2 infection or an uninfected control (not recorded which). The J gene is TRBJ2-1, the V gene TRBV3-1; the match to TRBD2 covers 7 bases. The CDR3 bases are TGTGCCAGCAGCCGAGATAAGCTAGCGGAAACCTACAATGAGCAGTTCTTC. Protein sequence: CASSRDKLAETYNEQFF.